This T cell receptor beta chain was retrieved from a study of tumor-infiltrating lymphocytes in primary liver carcinoma. At the level of the study: The patients included men and women who were aged 30 to 69 years.

Using a constant-region primer together with ProtoScript II reverse transcriptase, TCR beta cDNA was made from 450 to 600 ng of total RNA. Three nested multiplex PCR rounds of slightly modified ARM-PCR generated TCR beta libraries. Use of TRBV1-TRBV30 forward primers with a C-beta reverse primer characterized the first two PCR rounds, which lasted around 9 cycles each. TCRdb re-called the multiplex PCR reads with MiXCR, one entry per CDR3 protein. The data contain 90,000 to 100,000 distinct CDR3 sequences, 55% to 70% of them singletons. The approximately 20-31 mg bulk tissue piece was not sorted before simultaneous RNA and DNA extraction. Germline CDR1 and CDR2: SQVTM and ANQGSEA. The CDR3 is made up of 13 amino acids. This clonotype has only one observation. A read error may produce the germline difference seen at one junction end.

The sequence derives from a woman aged 55-70 years with primary liver carcinoma and hepatitis B virus infection. The genes are TRBV29-1 and TRBJ2-3, with a tentative D call TRBD2 (6 bases). The sequenced sample was liver tumor tissue from sampling region 5. The subset here: tumor region T5, tumor centre. CDR3 region: CSVGISGADTLYF. The CDR3 nucleotides are TGCAGCGTCGGGATTAGCGGAGCAGATACGCTGTATTTT.